This TCR beta chain was sequenced for a study of immune characteristics of hereditary and idiopathic chronic pancreatitis. Regarding the study as a whole: Patients with more severe chronic pancreatitis had more productive TCR rearrangements. Controls had less diverse, more clonal TCRbeta repertoires than both pancreatitis groups.

The pancreas tissue came from patients undergoing total pancreatectomy with islet autotransplantation. Included chronic pancreatitis patients had no known history of diabetes. TCR beta sequencing used genomic DNA from unsorted bulk pancreas tissue. A remark on this clone: Its antigen remains unknown.

The table came from immunoSEQ multiplex PCR; TCRdb's copy has only in-frame clones and leaves some out. The sample lists some 2,000 clones; roughly 80% were seen once. From germline, CDR1 is LGHNA and CDR2 YNFKEQ. The CDR3 consists of 15 residues. The V end was cut by 0 bases, the J end by 0 bases, with 7 bases between. The chain recombines TRBV4-2 with TRBJ2-3; D gene uncertain. Sequencing used pancreas tissue with idiopathic chronic pancreatitis. This receptor was obtained from a human donor with chronic pancreatitis. CDR3: CASSQDPSSTDTQYF. The CDR3 DNA sequence: TGTGCCAGCAGCCAAGATCCAAGCAGCACAGATACGCAGTATTTT.